Following are 29 T cell receptor beta chains from one sample sequenced in a study of T cell changes during pregnancy in multiple sclerosis. TCRdb keeps only in-frame clones here, not all; method: immunoSEQ multiplex PCR. The table includes approximately 83,000 clones, approximately 94% detected once. The input for sequencing was peripheral blood, taken in the third trimester of pregnancy. These receptors were obtained from a female donor with multiple sclerosis, enrolled in a pregnancy study.

The chain combines TRBV27 with TRBJ2-5, with 9 nucleotides matching TRBD2. CDR1 and CDR2 from the germline V gene are MNHEY and SMNVEV (reference sequence). This CDR3 region has 16 residues. V gave up 6 bases and J gave up 0 bases; unmatched junction bases: 8. DNA of the CDR3: TGTGCCAGCAGACCGTTAGCGGGAGCTTACCAAGAGACCCAGTACTTC. Protein product: CASRPLAGAYQETQYF.

Written as DNA, the CDR3 is TGTGCCAGCAGCCCCCCGACAGGGCGTCGTGATGGCTACACCTTC. Translating it yields CASSPPTGRRDGYTF. This rearrangement joins TRBV7-9 to TRBJ1-2; 7 bases align to TRBD1. The V gene's germline CDR1 is SEHNR and CDR2 FQNEAQ (reference sequence). V shed 5 bases and J 6 bases; nucleotides not matched to a gene: 12. There are 15 residues in the CDR3.

The chain combines TRBV2 with TRBJ2-1; D is ambiguous. The germline gives CDR1 SNHLY, CDR2 FYNNEI. V was cut by 7 bases and J by 8 bases, with 15 bases left in between. The CDR3 loop spans 13 amino acids. The CDR3 region is CASKEAYLYEQFF. Written as DNA, the CDR3 is TGTGCCAGCAAGGAAGCTTATTTGTATGAGCAGTTCTTC. Full variable domain (missing parts from reference TRBV2 and TRBJ2-1): EPEVTQTPSHQVTQMGQEVILRCVPISNHLYFYWYRQILGQKVEFLVSFYNNEISEKSEIFDDQFSVERPDGSNFTLKIRSTKLEDSAMYFCASKEAYLYEQFFGPGTRLTVL.

The chain links TRBV29-1 to TRBJ1-3; the D is unclear. Germline CDR1 SQVTM, CDR2 ANQGSEA. The length of the CDR3 is 14 residues. V was trimmed by 6 bases and J by 0 bases, leaving 12 bases between them. CDR3 in DNA: TGCAGCGTACCCTCCACAGACTCTGGAAACACCATATATTTT. Its translation: CSVPSTDSGNTIYF. Full variable domain (remainder filled in from reference TRBV29-1 and TRBJ1-3): SAVISQKPSRDICQRGTSLTIQCQVDSQVTMMFWYRQQPGQSLTLIATANQGSEATYESGFVIDKFPISRPNLTFSTLTVSNMSPEDSSIYLCSVPSTDSGNTIYFGEGSWLTVV.

The V gene is TRBV28, the J gene TRBJ2-1; 10 bases match TRBD2. Germline V lookup: CDR1 MDHEN, CDR2 SYDVKM. The trim removed 2 bases at V and 4 bases at J, leaving 8 bases unmatched. This CDR3 is built from 17 residues. The CDR3 DNA is TGTGCCAGCAGTTTAGGGGAGTTGGGACTAGCGTACAATGAGCAGTTCTTC. Amino acids: CASSLGELGLAYNEQFF. The entire variable domain, with the rest obtained from reference TRBV28 and TRBJ2-1, is as follows: DVKVTQSSRYLVKRTGEKVFLECVQDMDHENMFWYRQDPGLGLRLIYFSYDVKMKEKGDIPEGYSVSREKKERFSLILESASTNQTSMYLCASSLGELGLAYNEQFFGPGTRLTVL.

About this clone itself: The junction shows a germline mismatch at one end, possibly a read error. The chain links TRBV7-7 to TRBJ2-3; TRBD1 agrees at 10 bases. Germline lookup yields CDR1 SSHAT and CDR2 FNYEAQ (reference sequence). The CDR3 is made up of 16 amino acids. CDR3 nucleotide sequence: TGTGCTAGCAGCCGTCGGGACAGGGGTAAGGCAGATACGCAGTATTTT. Translated, it gives CASSRRDRGKADTQYF.

The chain has TRBV28 and TRBJ2-2; TRBD1 is a possible D gene (5 bases). Germline loops: CDR1 MDHEN, CDR2 SYDVKM. Trimming took 8 bases from V and 0 from J, leaving 10 bases between them. This CDR3 comprises 14 residues. CDR3: CASVAGSNTGELFF. As DNA, the CDR3 is TGTGCCAGCGTGGCAGGGTCGAACACCGGGGAGCTGTTTTTT.

The V call is TRBV5-6, the J call TRBJ2-7; 7 nucleotides match TRBD1. The CDR3 consists of 14 residues. The V and J ends lost 0 bases and 6 bases, in that order; junction bases with no gene match: 6. CDR1 and CDR2 (germline): SGHDT, YYEEEE. Written as DNA, the CDR3 is TGTGCCAGCAGCTTGGTGTCCCCAGGGGGCGAGCAGTACTTC. It yields the protein CASSLVSPGGEQYF.

The rearrangement links TRBV29-1 to TRBJ2-1, with D possibly matching TRBD1 (5 bases). CDR3 length equals 12 residues. V lost 6 bases and J 7 bases, leaving 13 bases between the germline ends. Per germline, CDR1 SQVTM and CDR2 ANQGSEA. The CDR3 region is CSVTQVHNEQFF. The CDR3 DNA is TGCAGCGTGACACAGGTGCATAATGAGCAGTTCTTC.

The gene calls are TRBV29-1 and TRBJ2-1; no definite D call. Germline V gene data show CDR1 as SQVTM and CDR2 as ANQGSEA. Trimming took off 5 bases at V and 1 base at J, with 18 bases between the two ends. The CDR3 totals 16 residues. CDR3 bases: TGCAGCGTTCCGCCCTACCAGGTGGAATCCTACAATGAGCAGTTCTTC. It translates to CSVPPYQVESYNEQFF.

The chain uses TRBV21-1 and TRBJ2-5; TRBD2 is the table's D call, not checked against the DNA. TRBV21-1 is a known pseudogene. The CDR3 totals 16 residues. CDR3 sequence: CASSKGALAAQETQYF. CDR3 coding DNA: TGTGCCAGCAGCAAAGGCGCACTAGCGGCCCAAGAGACCCAGTACTTC.

The chain recombines TRBV6-1 with TRBJ2-7, with 9 bases lining up with TRBD2. Germline CDR1 and CDR2: MNHNS and SASEGT. This CDR3 has 20 amino acids. V trimming: 3 bases; J trimming: 2 bases; junction bases outside the gene matches: 20. Here the CDR3 reads CASSEQAGGSTIPYPYEQYF. CDR3 bases: TGTGCCAGCAGTGAGCAAGCGGGAGGATCGACAATTCCTTATCCCTACGAGCAGTACTTC.

The chain uses TRBV11-3 and TRBJ2-5; 11 bases line up with TRBD2. The germline gives CDR1 SGHNT, CDR2 YENEEA. V was pared by 3 bases and J by 2 bases, with 5 bases of the junction left unmatched. This CDR3 has 16 residues. The CDR3 DNA follows: TGTGCCAGCAGCTTGACGACTAGCGGGAAGCAAGAGACCCAGTACTTC. It is translated as CASSLTTSGKQETQYF.

The chain links TRBV2 to TRBJ1-5, with a tentative D call TRBD1 (6 bases). The germline V gene encodes CDR1 SNHLY and CDR2 FYNNEI. The V end lost 7 bases, the J end lost 9 bases, and 28 bases lay between the germline ends. This CDR3 comprises 17 residues. The CDR3 reads CASTYTGTDHRARPQHF. In nucleotides, the CDR3 is TGTGCCAGCACCTACACAGGGACGGATCATCGCGCAAGGCCCCAGCATTTT.

The chain joins TRBV6-6 to TRBJ2-3; D possibly corresponds to TRBD2 (6 bases). Germline values: CDR1 MNHNY, CDR2 SVGAGI (reference sequence). CDR3 size: 16 residues. Trimming took 2 bases from V and 1 from J, leaving 13 bases between them. CDR3 residues: CASSYDLAYRTDTQYF. The CDR3 coding sequence is TGTGCCAGCAGTTACGACCTAGCGTACCGCACAGATACGCAGTATTTT.

The chain recombines TRBV9 with TRBJ2-2, with D possibly being TRBD1 (5 bases). Germline-derived CDR1 and CDR2 are SGDLS and YYNGEE. CDR3 size: 17 residues. With 2 bases removed from V and 0 bases from J, the gap between germline ends came to 14 bases. Here the CDR3 reads CASSVWGGFANTGELFF. The DNA for the CDR3 is TGTGCCAGCAGCGTCTGGGGCGGATTCGCGAACACCGGGGAGCTGTTTTTT.

CDR3 sequence (DNA): TGTGCCAGCAGCTTAGGACAGGGCGGGAAACTCACCATATATTTT. Amino acid sequence: CASSLGQGGKLTIYF. The chain employs TRBV7-8 and TRBJ1-3, with 7 bases lining up with TRBD1. V was pared by 1 base and J by 9 bases, with 9 bases of the junction left unmatched. CDR1 and CDR2 (germline): SGHVS, FQNEAQ. The CDR3 has 15 residues.

This chain links TRBV4-1 with TRBJ1-5; a possible D gene is TRBD1 (5 bases). Trimming cost V 0 bases and J 5 bases, with 8 bases left between them. CDR1 is MGHRA, CDR2 YSYEKL, per germline. The CDR3 loop spans 14 amino acids. The CDR3 bases are TGCGCCAGCAGCCAAGATAGGGGCGATCAGCCCCAGCATTTT. Protein sequence: CASSQDRGDQPQHF.

The chain has TRBV5-1 and TRBJ2-1, with D tentatively TRBD1 (5 bases). The germline gives CDR1 SGHRS, CDR2 YFSETQ. The CDR3 contains 12 residues. V was shortened by 2 bases and J by 8 bases, with 8 bases between the two germline ends. CDR3 bases: TGCGCCAGCAGCTTCAGGGTCGATGAGCAGTTCTTC. Translating it yields CASSFRVDEQFF.

This clone was seen only once. The rearrangement links TRBV28 to TRBJ1-5; no definite D call. The length of the CDR3 is 15 residues. Trimming removed 3 bases at V and 0 bases at J, with 9 bases between. From germline, CDR1 is MDHEN and CDR2 SYDVKM. CDR3 sequence: CASSLPGYSNQPQHF. CDR3 DNA: TGTGCCAGCAGTTTGCCGGGTTATAGCAATCAGCCCCAGCATTTT.

In nucleotides, the CDR3 is TGCGCCAGCAGCCAGTCCATCGCTATGAACACTGAAGCTTTCTTT. Its translation is CASSQSIAMNTEAFF. The V call is TRBV4-1, the J call TRBJ1-1, with D unclear. There are 15 residues in the CDR3. V lost 3 bases and J 0 bases, leaving 11 bases between the germline ends. Germline V gives CDR1 MGHRA, CDR2 YSYEKL.

The chain links TRBV19 to TRBJ2-2; D unclear. CDR1 LNHDA and CDR2 SQIVND come from the germline V gene (reference sequence). The CDR3 totals 15 residues. The V gene lost 2 bases and the J gene lost 7 bases, with 14 bases spanning the gap. The CDR3 here is CASSITSQAGGELFF. The CDR3 DNA reads as TGTGCCAGTAGTATAACGTCCCAGGCTGGCGGGGAGCTGTTTTTT. Variable domain in full (rest from reference TRBV19 and TRBJ2-2): DGGITQSPKYLFRKEGQNVTLSCEQNLNHDAMYWYRQDPGQGLRLIYYSQIVNDFQKGDIAEGYSVSREKKESFPLTVTSAQKNPTAFYLCASSITSQAGGELFFGEGSRLTVL.

V gene TRBV12-5 combines with J gene TRBJ2-2; the match to TRBD1 covers 9 bases. Germline CDR1 reads LGHNT; CDR2 reads FRNRAP. Trimming at V came to 5 bases and at J to 6 bases, leaving 7 bases not matched to a gene. This CDR3 is built from 15 residues. DNA of the CDR3: TGTGCTAGTGGTACCGGGACAGGGCGGTCCGGGGAGCTGTTTTTT. It codes for CASGTGTGRSGELFF.

The chain recombines TRBV15 with TRBJ2-7, with 11 nucleotides matching TRBD1. This CDR3 has 14 amino acids. Trimming at V came to 3 bases and at J to 6 bases, leaving 4 bases not matched to a gene. Germline lookup yields CDR1 LNHNV and CDR2 YYDKDF (reference sequence). As DNA, the CDR3 is TGTGCCACCAGCAGCGGACAGGGGGCTTCCGAGCAGTACTTC. Protein: CATSSGQGASEQYF. Full variable domain (remainder filled in from reference TRBV15 and TRBJ2-7): DAMVIQNPRYQVTQFGKPVTLSCSQTLNHNVMYWYQQKSSQAPKLLFHYYDKDFNNEADTPDNFQSRRPNTSFCFLDIRSPGLGDTAMYLCATSSGQGASEQYFGPGTRLTVT.

This chain joins TRBV30 and TRBJ1-3; perhaps TRBD1 as D (5 bases). This CDR3 contains 13 residues. From germline, CDR1 is GTSNPN and CDR2 SVGIG (reference sequence). V was pared by 4 bases and J by 3 bases, with 10 bases between. The CDR3 sequence: CAWKPGNGNTIYF. The CDR3 DNA sequence: TGTGCCTGGAAGCCAGGGAATGGAAACACCATATATTTT.

The CDR3 sequence is CASSDPVGLAGDGSYNEQFF. The CDR3 DNA reads as TGTGCCAGCAGCGATCCTGTGGGACTAGCGGGAGACGGCTCCTACAATGAGCAGTTCTTC. The chain combines TRBV7-3 with TRBJ2-1; 14 bases match TRBD2. Looked up from germline, CDR1 is SGHTA and CDR2 is FQGTGA. The trim removed 5 bases at V and 0 bases at J, leaving 12 bases unmatched. The CDR3 has 20 residues.

The chain uses TRBV7-3 and TRBJ2-3, with 7 bases identical to TRBD2. Trimming at V came to 1 base and at J to 4 bases, leaving 14 bases not matched to a gene. Germline CDR1 is SGHTA and CDR2 is FQGTGA. CDR3 length equals 18 residues. Here the CDR3 reads CASSLIRSLAGVADTQYF. CDR3 DNA sequence: TGTGCCAGCAGCTTAATACGTTCATTGGCGGGAGTTGCAGATACGCAGTATTTT.

CDR3 protein: CASTGLTGANVLTF. The DNA for the CDR3 is TGTGCCTCAACCGGTTTAACTGGGGCCAACGTCCTGACTTTC. The rearrangement joins TRBV10-3 to TRBJ2-6, with no clear D. CDR3 size: 14 residues. The germline CDR1 and CDR2 sequences are ENHRY and SYGVKD. Trimming took off 11 bases at V and 2 bases at J, with 13 bases between the two ends.

The chain is built from TRBV6-6 and TRBJ2-1; D possibly corresponds to TRBD1 (6 bases). Germline V gene lookup returns CDR1 MNHNY and CDR2 SVGAGI (reference sequence). Deletions cut 6 bases from V and 10 bases from J, with 13 bases between. This CDR3 is built from 12 residues. CDR3 coding DNA: TGTGCCAGCAGCCACAGGGTTCGCGAGCAGTTCTTC. Translated, it gives CASSHRVREQFF.